A selection of T cell receptor beta chains follows, all from one sample in a study of cytomegalovirus exposure and HLA in healthy donors. The protocol was immunoSEQ multiplex PCR, while the TCRdb copy is restricted to in-frame clones and leaves out a portion. The table has 150,000 to 200,000 clones, more than 75% seen once. Sequenced input: PBMCs. These receptors came from a woman aged 25 to 45 in good health and CMV-seronegative. The CDR3 runs from the conserved cysteine through the conserved F or W. A D gene is named only where the DNA matches it firmly. The size entry is marked missing in some rows and otherwise reads once, few, many or a size class.

D	size	J	V	DNA	CDR3
.	.	TRBJ2-2	TRBV6-6	TGTGCCAGCAGTTACATAGTTCCCGGGGAGCTGTTTTTT	CASSYIVPGELFF
TRBD1	.	TRBJ2-1	TRBV7-9	TGTGCCAGCACCATGGGACAGGGGTATGTCAATGAGCAGTTCTTC	CASTMGQGYVNEQFF
TRBD1	.	TRBJ2-7	TRBV2	TGTGCCAGCAGTGAATCGGTATGGGACAGCCCCTACGAGCAGTACTTC	CASSESVWDSPYEQYF
.	.	TRBJ1-2	TRBV19	TGTGCCAGTGGGGTTCCGGGGTCCTACTATGGCTACACCTTC	CASGVPGSYYGYTF
.	.	TRBJ1-1	TRBV5-1	TGCGCCAGCAGCTTGAACCGGCTCAGAGATCGCGGCACTGAAGCTTTCTTT	CASSLNRLRDRGTEAFF
TRBD2	.	TRBJ2-1	TRBV5-6	TGTGCCAGCAGCTTCGAACTAGCGGGGGGTCTTTTCTACAATGAGCAGTTCTTC	CASSFELAGGLFYNEQFF
.	.	TRBJ2-7	TRBV5-6	TGTGCCAGCAGCTTGCAGGGGCGTTTCTACTACGAGCAGTACTTC	CASSLQGRFYYEQYF
.	.	TRBJ1-3	TRBV13	TGTGCCAGCAGCTTATCCGACAAGGTCCCCTCTGGAAACACCATATATTTT	CASSLSDKVPSGNTIYF
.	.	TRBJ2-7	TRBV5-1	TGCGCCAGCAGCTTGGATGGCAGGGAAATTACGAAGCAGTACTTC	CASSLDGREITKQYF
TRBD1	.	TRBJ1-6	TRBV30	TGTGCCTGGACCCTGACAGGGTACAATTCACCCCTCCACTTT	CAWTLTGYNSPLHF
TRBD2	.	TRBJ2-7	TRBV2	TGTGCCAGCTCCGCCTTGCGGGGGGGCATAGACTTC	CASSALRGGIDF
.	.	TRBJ2-3	TRBV6-4	TGTGCCAGCAGTCCGACAGCTTCTGGCACAGATACGCAGTATTTT	CASSPTASGTDTQYF
.	.	TRBJ1-1	TRBV7-9	TGTGCCAGCAGCCCCCCGGCGGCCGCTGAAGCTTTCTTT	CASSPPAAAEAFF
TRBD2	.	TRBJ2-1	TRBV5-1	TGCGCCAGTAAAGCGGGGGGGATCAATGAGCAGTTCTTC	CASKAGGINEQFF
.	.	TRBJ1-6	TRBV6-1	TGTGCCAGCAGTGAATGGGGCCGGCCGTTAGGTTCACCCCTCCACTTT	CASSEWGRPLGSPLHF
.	.	TRBJ1-2	TRBV14	TGTGCCAGCAGCCAAGTGTGGGGAGACTACACCTTC	CASSQVWGDYTF
TRBD1	.	TRBJ1-6	TRBV30	TGTGCCTGGGCAACAGGGGGCGTTTCACCCCTCCACTTT	CAWATGGVSPLHF
.	.	TRBJ2-7	TRBV5-1	TGCGCCAGCAGTTTGGGTATGGGGGCGATCCACGAGCAGTACTTC	CASSLGMGAIHEQYF
TRBD1	.	TRBJ1-5	TRBV6-1	TGTGCCAGCAGACCACAGGGGGAGGCTCAGCCCCAGCATTTT	CASRPQGEAQPQHF
.	.	TRBJ1-3	TRBV15	TGTGCCACCAGCCCTCCCGGAAACACCATATATTTT	CATSPPGNTIYF
.	.	TRBJ1-1	TRBV7-2	TGTGCCAGCAGCTTAGAGAGCCACACTGAAGCTTTCTTT	CASSLESHTEAFF
.	.	TRBJ2-1	TRBV7-9	TGTGCCTCCAGGTCTAGCATGGACGATGAGCAGTTCTTC	CASRSSMDDEQFF
TRBD2	.	TRBJ2-5	TRBV5-1	TGCGCCAGCAGCTTGGGAGCGGGGGCAAGAAGGGAGACCCAGTACTTC	CASSLGAGARRETQYF
.	.	TRBJ1-1	TRBV18	TGTGCCAGCTCACCACCGGACGGGGTTACTGAAGCTTTCTTT	CASSPPDGVTEAFF
TRBD1	.	TRBJ1-2	TRBV5-1	TGCGCCAGCAGCCTGACAGGGGAGCTTGGCTACACCTTC	CASSLTGELGYTF
.	.	TRBJ1-4	TRBV30	TGTGCCTGGAGTGTACGCAGAACTAATGAAAAACTGTTTTTT	CAWSVRRTNEKLFF
TRBD2	.	TRBJ2-5	TRBV7-7	TGTGCCAGCAGCTTACTTCCTAGCGGGGGGGCCGAAGAGACCCAGTACTTC	CASSLLPSGGAEETQYF
TRBD2	.	TRBJ2-7	TRBV6-1	TGTGCCAGCAGTGCGGGGGGGTCGAGGGAGCAGTACTTC	CASSAGGSREQYF
TRBD1	few	TRBJ1-6	TRBV4-3	TGCGCCAGCAGCCAAGATAGGCAGGGGGCGAATAATTCACCCCTCCACTTT	CASSQDRQGANNSPLHF
.	.	TRBJ1-2	TRBV14	TGTGCCAGCAGCCAGCAGGTTAGCTATGGCTACACCTTC	CASSQQVSYGYTF
TRBD2	.	TRBJ2-7	TRBV9	TGTGCCAGCAGCGCGACTAGCGGGGGCTACGAGCAGTACTTC	CASSATSGGYEQYF
.	once	TRBJ2-2	TRBV5-1	TGCGCCAGCAGCTTCGGTGCTACGAACACCGGGGAGCTGTTTTTT	CASSFGATNTGELFF
.	.	TRBJ1-2	TRBV19	TGTGCCAGTAACCTGAGGCGGGCGTCGGGCTATGGCTACACCTTC	CASNLRRASGYGYTF
.	once	TRBJ2-3	TRBV7-8	TGTGCCAGCAGCTTATCCCCCTTCGCGGGGACAGATACGCAGTATTTT	CASSLSPFAGTDTQYF
.	.	TRBJ1-1	TRBV5-6	TGTGCGCTGGACTTTATCGACACTGAAGCTTTCTTT	CALDFIDTEAFF
TRBD2	.	TRBJ2-1	TRBV7-9	TGTGCCAGCAGCTTCGAGCGGGGGAGCTCCTACAATGAGCAGTTCTTC	CASSFERGSSYNEQFF
.	.	TRBJ1-4	TRBV2	TGTGCCAACTCCGGGAGTACCAATGAAAAACTGTTTTTT	CANSGSTNEKLFF
TRBD1	.	TRBJ2-1	TRBV7-9	TGTGCCAGCAGCTATGACAGGGGACAGGCCTCCTACAATGAGCAGTTCTTC	CASSYDRGQASYNEQFF
TRBD1	.	TRBJ1-1	TRBV4-3	TGCGCCAGCAGCCAAATAACGGGACAGCCCTCTGAAGCTTTCTTT	CASSQITGQPSEAFF
.	.	TRBJ1-1	TRBV6-1	TGTGCCAGCAGTGTCGGAGAAGGCACTGAAGCTTTCTTT	CASSVGEGTEAFF
.	.	TRBJ1-1	TRBV5-1	TGCGCCAGCAGCTCCAGGGTGAACACTGAAGCTTTCTTT	CASSSRVNTEAFF
TRBD2	once	TRBJ2-5	TRBV10-2	TGCGCCAGCAAGCAGACTAGCGGGGGGGAAGAGACCCAGTACTTC	CASKQTSGGEETQYF
TRBD2	.	TRBJ2-3	TRBV11-2	TGTGCCAGCAGCTCCTTAGCGGGGGGAACAGATACGCAGTATTTT	CASSSLAGGTDTQYF
TRBD1	.	TRBJ2-1	TRBV7-9	TGTGCCAGCAGACATGGGACAGACAATGAGCAGTTCTTC	CASRHGTDNEQFF
.	few	TRBJ2-7	TRBV27	TGTGCCAGCAGTTTGGCTCCCCGGGGATACGAGCAGTACTTC	CASSLAPRGYEQYF
.	once	TRBJ2-3	TRBV7-9	TGTGCCAGCAGCTTCCTGGGCTTCACAGATACGCAGTATTTT	CASSFLGFTDTQYF
.	.	TRBJ1-5	TRBV11-2	TGTGCCAGCAGCTTAGATTATGGGGGCCGGGAGCCCCAGCATTTT	CASSLDYGGREPQHF
.	.	TRBJ2-5	TRBV27	TGTGCCAGCAGTGGGGCAGGGCCGGAGACCCAGTACTTC	CASSGAGPETQYF
TRBD2	.	TRBJ2-7	TRBV6-5	TGTGCCAGCAGCCAAGTAGCGGGGGGTTACGAGCAGTACTTC	CASSQVAGGYEQYF
TRBD1	.	TRBJ2-2	TRBV10-3	TGTGCCATCAGTGAGCGACAGGGCTACACCGGGGAGCTGTTTTTT	CAISERQGYTGELFF
.	.	TRBJ2-3	TRBV5-1	TGCGCCAGCAGCTTGGCGGGGGGCACAGATACGCAGTATTTT	CASSLAGGTDTQYF
TRBD1	.	TRBJ2-7	TRBV7-6	TGTGCCAGCAGGGCCGGGACAGGATTTGCCGAGCAGTACTTC	CASRAGTGFAEQYF
.	few	TRBJ1-2	TRBV19	TGTGCCAGTCAGGGACTCCACGGTAACTATGGCTACACCTTC	CASQGLHGNYGYTF
TRBD2	.	TRBJ2-1	TRBV5-1	TGCGCCAGCACCCAAGGGACTAGCGGATACAATGAGCAGTTCTTC	CASTQGTSGYNEQFF
.	.	TRBJ1-1	TRBV30	TGTGCCTGGAGTGTACGGGTGAACACTGAAGCTTTCTTT	CAWSVRVNTEAFF